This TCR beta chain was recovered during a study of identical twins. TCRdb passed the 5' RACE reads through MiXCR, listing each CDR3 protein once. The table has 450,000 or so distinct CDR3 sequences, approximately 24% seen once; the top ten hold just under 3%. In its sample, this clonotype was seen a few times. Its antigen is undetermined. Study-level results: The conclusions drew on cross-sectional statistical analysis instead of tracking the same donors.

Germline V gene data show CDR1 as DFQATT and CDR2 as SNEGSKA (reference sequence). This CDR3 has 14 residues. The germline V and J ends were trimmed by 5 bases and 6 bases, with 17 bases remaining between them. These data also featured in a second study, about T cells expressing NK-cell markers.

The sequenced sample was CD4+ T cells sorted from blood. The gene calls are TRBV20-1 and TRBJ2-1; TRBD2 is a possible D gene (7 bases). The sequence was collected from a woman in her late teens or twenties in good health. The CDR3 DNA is TGCAGTGCTCGCCAAGGGGGAGGGAGCAATGAGCAGTTCTTC. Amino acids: CSARQGGGSNEQFF.